The clone carrying this T cell receptor (beta chain) was picked up one time. Its antigen is currently unknown. The sample comes from a study of cytomegalovirus exposure and HLA in healthy donors. Germline V gene sequence: CDR1 LGHNA, CDR2 YSLEER. V dropped 1 base and J dropped 4; count of bases not matched to a gene: 8. The CDR3 has 16 amino acids. Whole-study results and caveats: Some TCR beta chains (more than 150 of them) were listed as cytomegalovirus-associated. Rarity held for most TCR sequences, but there were some public TCRs that occurred in many donors. CMV serostatus was the sole immune exposure data available.

A multiplex PCR was run with 60 Vbeta primers and 13 Jbeta primers. The assay was immunoSEQ multiplex PCR, and TCRdb's table has in-frame clones only and misses some. The table records 150,000 to 200,000 clones, nearly 80% of them present only once. This sequence joins TRBV4-3 and TRBJ2-5; TRBD1 agrees at 8 bases. The sequenced material came from PBMCs. This TCR derives from a middle-aged man in good health and CMV-seropositive. The CDR3 coding sequence is TGCGCCAGCAGCCAAGTTAGTGGCAGGGGGCCAGAGACCCAGTACTTC. Translated, it gives CASSQVSGRGPETQYF.